The clone carrying this TCR beta chain was picked up a small number of times. The target antigen is unknown. The data belong to a study of CD8 T cells in ankylosing spondylitis. Study observations and caveats: The clones that were linked to disease were reported to be significantly enriched in matched synovial fluid samples from ankylosing spondylitis patients. Apparently characteristic of ankylosing spondylitis blood was a TCR beta motif (about 8 highly homologous variants). Reports of some motif variants in reactive arthritis synovial fluid and blood predate this one.

TCRdb processed the 5' RACE reads anew with MiXCR; each CDR3 protein has one entry. The table lists more than 600,000 distinct CDR3 sequences, over 15% of them singletons. This CDR3 has 15 residues. J lost 3 bases, V lost 7 bases, and 12 bases had no gene match. Germline V gene sequence: CDR1 SQVTM, CDR2 ANQGSEA. The source of this sequence is a male donor with ankylosing spondylitis. The chain uses TRBV29-1 and TRBJ1-2, with 9 bases matching TRBD1. Source material: blood, either unsorted or a sorted T cell fraction (not recorded which). The CDR3 sequence: CSADSGDRGDYGYTF. The CDR3, as DNA: TGCAGCGCCGACTCGGGTGACAGGGGGGACTATGGCTACACCTTC.